The clone carrying this TCR beta chain came up a few times. This sample stems from a study of blood T cell repertoires in COVID-19. CDR3 length: 11 amino acids. Germline V gives CDR1 SGHDN, CDR2 FVKESK. Trimming shortened V by 4 bases and J by 11 bases, and 9 bases separated the two germline ends. Original data processing: How many nucleated cells were present was estimated from reference gene primer amplification. TCRdb's table, derived via immunoSEQ multiplex PCR, lists solely in-frame clones and lacks some. From that table come the V and J calls and clone size; the DNA was used to work out D and trimming. The sample has 30,000 to 45,000 clones; roughly nine tenths are singletons.

The chain carries TRBV14 and TRBJ2-4, with no clear D. This receptor was taken from a man aged 65 to 79 with acute or convalescent COVID-19. Sequencing used peripheral blood. The CDR3 bases are TGTGCCAGCAGCCCTCGGGTAGTTCAGTACTTC. Its translation is CASSPRVVQYF. The entire variable domain, with the rest obtained from reference TRBV14 and TRBJ2-4, is as follows: EAGVTQFPSHSVIEKGQTVTLRCDPISGHDNLYWYRRVMGKEIKFLLHFVKESKQDESGMPNNRFLAERTGGTYSTLKVQPAELEDSGVYFCASSPRVVQYFGAGTRLSVL.